Described below is a single T cell receptor beta chain sequence and its context. Antigen unknown. Germline values: CDR1 LNHDA, CDR2 SQIVND (reference sequence). V lost 3 bases and J lost 4, with 16 bases in between. This CDR3 comprises 16 residues. This sample was included in a study of shared clonotypes between healthy human individuals. At the level of the study: Three CD4 naive, three CD4 memory, two CD8 naive and one CD8 memory plate were used per donor. Study-level points and caveats: Incompleteness in sorted-subset sequencing, despite large depth, was shown by rarefaction.

Using immunoSEQ multiplex PCR, the repertoire was profiled, and TCRdb retains in-frame clones only, with some absent. The sample includes approximately 2.1 million clones, 85% to 95% seen only once; the top ten take under 0.45%. The source is a man aged 18 to 29 in good health. Some clones in this sample may be carry-over from other donors' samples. The sequenced sample consisted of naive CD4+ T cells from PBMCs. Specified subset: CD45RA+ positively selected. V and J are TRBV19 and TRBJ2-1; D unclear. CDR3 in DNA: TGTGCCAGTAGTATCGCCCCGGGCATTACTTACAATGAGCAGTTCTTC. Translation: CASSIAPGITYNEQFF.